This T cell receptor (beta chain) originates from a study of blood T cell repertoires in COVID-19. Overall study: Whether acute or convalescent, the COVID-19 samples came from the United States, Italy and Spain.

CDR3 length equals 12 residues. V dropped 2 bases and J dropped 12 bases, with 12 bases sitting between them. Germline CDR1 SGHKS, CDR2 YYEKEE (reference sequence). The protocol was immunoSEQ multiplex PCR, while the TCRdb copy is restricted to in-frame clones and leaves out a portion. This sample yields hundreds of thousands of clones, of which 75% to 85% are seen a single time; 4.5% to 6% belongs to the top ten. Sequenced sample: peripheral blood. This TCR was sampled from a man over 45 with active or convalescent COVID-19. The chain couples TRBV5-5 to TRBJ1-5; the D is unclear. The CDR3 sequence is CASSFSEGVQHF. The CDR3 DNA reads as TGTGCCAGCAGCTTTTCAGAGGGAGTCCAGCATTTT.